A single sample is the source of the 25 T cell receptor beta chains below, sequenced in a study of T cell responses to AZD1222 COVID-19 vaccine. TCRdb keeps only in-frame clones here, not all; method: immunoSEQ multiplex PCR. The sample lists 95,000 to 150,000 clones; more than 80% were seen once. The sequenced sample was peripheral blood, obtained on day 0 of AZD1222 vaccination. These receptors were collected from an adult in good health.

This sequence joins TRBV19 and TRBJ2-3; 8 nucleotides line up with TRBD1. The CDR3 sequence is 13 residues long. Germline values: CDR1 LNHDA, CDR2 SQIVND (reference sequence). V lost 6 bases, J lost 6 bases, and 5 bases stayed unmatched. The CDR3 region has the DNA TGTGCCAGTAGCAAGACAGGGGCCGATACGCAGTATTTT. It is translated as CASSKTGADTQYF.

This clone was recorded only once. The chain has TRBV5-1 and TRBJ1-2; possible D gene TRBD1, 6 bases. With 3 bases removed from V and 4 bases from J, the gap between germline ends came to 25 bases. The germline CDR1 and CDR2 sequences are SGHRS and YFSETQ. This CDR3 region has 18 residues. In DNA form, the CDR3 reads TGCGCCAGCAGCTCCCGACCCCCGGATCAGGGAGGGGGCTATGGCTACACCTTC. Translated: CASSSRPPDQGGGYGYTF.

The chain carries TRBV14 and TRBJ2-1; no clear D. The germline CDR1 and CDR2 sequences are SGHDN and FVKESK. CDR3 length equals 12 residues. V gave up 3 bases and J gave up 4 bases, with 4 bases separating them. The CDR3 DNA reads TGTGCCAGCAGCCAGGGTTACAATGAGCAGTTCTTC. Translating gives CASSQGYNEQFF.

This rearrangement joins TRBV4-3 to TRBJ2-7, with 7 positions matching TRBD1. Germline V gives CDR1 LGHNA, CDR2 YSLEER. Trimming removed 2 bases from V and 1 base from J; junction bases left unmatched: 8. The CDR3 has 16 residues. The CDR3 protein is CASSQPSGTESYEQYF. The DNA for the CDR3 is TGCGCCAGCAGCCAACCCTCCGGGACAGAGTCCTACGAGCAGTACTTC.

This clone has just a few counts. V is TRBV18 and J is TRBJ1-2; D is undetermined. The CDR3 length is 12 residues. V lost 5 bases and J lost 6, with 10 bases in between. CDR1 and CDR2 from the germline V gene are KGHSH and LQKENI. The CDR3 nucleotides read TGTGCCAGCTCAACCGGGGAGGATGGCTACACCTTC. Its translation is CASSTGEDGYTF.

V usage is TRBV28 and J usage is TRBJ1-5; D call uncertain. V was shortened by 5 bases and J by 0 bases, with 17 bases between the two germline ends. The length of the CDR3 is 17 residues. CDR1 and CDR2 from the germline V gene are MDHEN and SYDVKM. CDR3 sequence reads: CASSPPGRVYSNQPQHF. The CDR3 nucleotides are TGTGCCAGCAGTCCCCCGGGGAGGGTTTATAGCAATCAGCCCCAGCATTTT.

This clone has just a few counts. This chain connects TRBV10-3 to TRBJ2-7, with TRBD2 as a possible D gene (6 bases). In germline, CDR1 is ENHRY, CDR2 SYGVKD. The CDR3 is 15 residues long. V lost 2 bases and J 5 bases, leaving 16 bases between the germline ends. DNA of the CDR3: TGTGCCATCAGTGAGGGGACCGGGAGCTGGGACGAGCAGTACTTC. Translated: CAISEGTGSWDEQYF.

V gene TRBV18 combines with J gene TRBJ1-5; 8 positions match TRBD1. J was trimmed by 7 bases and V by 3 bases; bases with no gene match: 8. This CDR3 comprises 15 residues. Looked up from germline, CDR1 is KGHSH and CDR2 is LQKENI. The CDR3 bases are TGTGCCAGCTCACCTGGACAGGGTGTCGGGCAGCCCCAGCATTTT. Translating it yields CASSPGQGVGQPQHF.

Here the CDR3 DNA reads TGTGCCAGCAGCGCCAGGGGGCGGAATGAAGCTTTCTTT. It specifies CASSARGRNEAFF. The V call is TRBV9, the J call TRBJ1-1; 8 bases agree with TRBD1. CDR1 SGDLS and CDR2 YYNGEE come from the germline V gene. The CDR3 has 13 amino acids. V lost 3 bases to trimming and J lost 7 bases; unmatched junction nucleotides: 5.

The chain employs TRBV27 and TRBJ2-1; TRBD2 agrees at 7 bases. This CDR3 spans 15 amino acids. Unmatched junction bases numbered 3, after V lost 0 bases and J lost 4 bases. From germline, CDR1 is MNHEY and CDR2 SMNVEV (reference sequence). The CDR3 is CASSLSGGYYNEQFF. CDR3 coding DNA: TGTGCCAGCAGTTTATCGGGAGGGTATTACAATGAGCAGTTCTTC.

V usage is TRBV4-3 and J usage is TRBJ1-4; weak D call: TRBD1 (6 bases). The CDR3 is 17 amino acids. The V gene lost 0 bases and the J gene lost 12 bases, with 23 bases spanning the gap. Germline values: CDR1 LGHNA, CDR2 YSLEER. The CDR3: CASSQDDSGHVKGELFF. The CDR3 coding sequence is TGCGCCAGCAGCCAAGACGACTCGGGACACGTTAAAGGGGAACTGTTTTTT.

The chain recombines TRBV5-1 with TRBJ2-5; either TRBD1 or TRBD2 may fit D (6 bases each). The V end was cut by 0 bases, the J end by 5 bases, with 17 bases between. The CDR3 is 16 residues long. Germline V gene data show CDR1 as SGHRS and CDR2 as YFSETQ. The CDR3 spells CASSLALRGRRETQYF. DNA for the CDR3: TGCGCCAGCAGCTTGGCATTACGGGGGCGACGTGAGACCCAGTACTTC.

The V and J genes are TRBV4-3 and TRBJ2-5, with 9 bases fitting TRBD1. J lost 5 bases, V lost 0 bases, and 7 bases had no gene match. Germline CDR1 and CDR2: LGHNA and YSLEER. The CDR3 totals 16 residues. CDR3 DNA: TGCGCCAGCAGCCAAGAAGGGACAGGGAGTTCGGAGACCCAGTACTTC. Residues: CASSQEGTGSSETQYF.

The V call is TRBV29-1, the J call TRBJ2-7; no clear D. V was pared by 1 base and J by 6 bases, with 7 bases between. This CDR3 is built from 11 residues. Per germline, CDR1 SQVTM and CDR2 ANQGSEA. In DNA, the CDR3 is TGCAGCGTTGAAGGTCTAGGCGAGCAGTACTTC. Protein sequence: CSVEGLGEQYF.

This chain links TRBV28 with TRBJ1-4; 7 bases map to TRBD1. The V gene's germline CDR1 is MDHEN and CDR2 SYDVKM. J gave up 6 bases and V 6 bases, and 7 bases lay outside the gene matches. CDR3 length equals 14 residues. CDR3 coding DNA: TGTGCCAGCAGCCCGACAGGGAGGGATGAAAAACTGTTTTTT. Protein sequence: CASSPTGRDEKLFF. Variable domain in full (rest from reference TRBV28 and TRBJ1-4): DVKVTQSSRYLVKRTGEKVFLECVQDMDHENMFWYRQDPGLGLRLIYFSYDVKMKEKGDIPEGYSVSREKKERFSLILESASTNQTSMYLCASSPTGRDEKLFFGSGTQLSVL.

This rearrangement joins TRBV10-3 to TRBJ2-7; a weak D match, TRBD2 (5 bases). This CDR3 is built from 15 residues. Germline CDR1 is ENHRY and CDR2 is SYGVKD. Trimming took off 6 bases at V and 4 bases at J, with 19 bases between the two ends. The CDR3 region is CAISPGLALGYEQYF. The CDR3 region has the DNA TGTGCCATCAGCCCCGGACTCGCCTTGGGGTACGAGCAGTACTTC.

The CDR3 protein is CASSYGQGSHYGYTF. CDR3 in DNA: TGTGCCAGCAGCTATGGACAGGGGTCGCACTATGGCTACACCTTC. The gene calls are TRBV5-6 and TRBJ1-2; 9 nucleotides match TRBD1. CDR3 length equals 15 residues. Looked up from germline, CDR1 is SGHDT and CDR2 is YYEEEE. The ends lost 3 bases at V and 3 bases at J; junction bases unmatched: 6.

The J gene is TRBJ2-5, the V gene TRBV14; D is possibly TRBD1 (6 bases). Germline CDR1 is SGHDN and CDR2 is FVKESK. The CDR3 sequence is 15 residues long. V lost 1 base and J lost 2, with 11 bases in between. The CDR3 DNA reads as TGTGCCAGCAGCCAAGCTTGGACAGAGCAAGAGACCCAGTACTTC. This gives the protein CASSQAWTEQETQYF. Complete variable domain (other parts from reference TRBV14 and TRBJ2-5): EAGVTQFPSHSVIEKGQTVTLRCDPISGHDNLYWYRRVMGKEIKFLLHFVKESKQDESGMPNNRFLAERTGGTYSTLKVQPAELEDSGVYFCASSQAWTEQETQYFGPGTRLLVL.

The chain joins TRBV28 to TRBJ1-2; 8 positions agree with TRBD1. In germline, CDR1 is MDHEN, CDR2 SYDVKM. The V gene end was trimmed by 5 bases and the J gene end by 8 bases; junction bases not matched to a gene: 7. The CDR3 contains 13 residues. As DNA, the CDR3 is TGTGCCAGCAGTCCCACAGGGGGAAGGGGCTACACCTTC. Its translation is CASSPTGGRGYTF.

The chain combines TRBV30 with TRBJ2-1, with D perhaps TRBD1 (5 bases). Deletions cut 3 bases from V and 5 bases from J, with 11 bases between. The germline V gene has CDR1 GTSNPN and CDR2 SVGIG (reference sequence). This CDR3 spans 13 amino acids. CDR3 nucleotide sequence: TGTGCCTGGAGCCAGGGTGTACACAATGAGCAGTTCTTC. Its protein is CAWSQGVHNEQFF.

V usage is TRBV5-1 and J usage is TRBJ2-5; 11 bases line up with TRBD2. Trimming cost V 4 bases and J 4 bases; bases outside gene matches: 12. CDR1 and CDR2 from the germline V gene are SGHRS and YFSETQ. There are 17 residues in the CDR3. The CDR3 nucleotides are TGCGCCAGCAGCCCAAATATAAAGACTAGCGGGACAGAGACCCAGTACTTC. Protein: CASSPNIKTSGTETQYF.

The gene calls are TRBV24-1 and TRBJ1-2; 9 bases map to TRBD1. The CDR3 sequence is 15 residues long. Germline CDR1 and CDR2: KGHDR and SFDVKD. Losses at the gene ends were 2 bases for V and 8 bases for J; bases not matched to a gene: 8. CDR3 DNA sequence: TGTGCCACCAGTGATTCCGGGACAGGGAGAAGGGGCTACACCTTC. As protein: CATSDSGTGRRGYTF.

The chain employs TRBV7-9 and TRBJ1-4, with D unresolved. V was clipped by 5 bases and J by 9 bases, with 7 bases between them. From germline, CDR1 is SEHNR and CDR2 FQNEAQ (reference sequence). The CDR3 is 11 residues long. The CDR3 region is CASSSEKKLFF. CDR3 in DNA: TGTGCCAGCAGCAGCGAAAAAAAACTGTTTTTT.

J is TRBJ2-5 and V is TRBV11-3, with 12 bases fitting TRBD2. V was pared by 4 bases and J by 1 base, with 4 bases of the junction left unmatched. Germline CDR1 reads SGHNT; CDR2 reads YENEEA. This CDR3 contains 16 residues. CDR3: CASSSRTSGTQETQYF. The CDR3, as DNA: TGTGCCAGCAGCTCCCGGACTAGCGGGACCCAAGAGACCCAGTACTTC. The whole variable domain, filled in from reference TRBV11-3 and TRBJ2-5, reads EAGVVQSPRYKIIEKKQPVAFWCNPISGHNTLYWYLQNLGQGPELLIRYENEEAVDDSQLPKDRFSAERLKGVDSTLKIQPAELGDSAVYLCASSSRTSGTQETQYFGPGTRLLVL.

The chain uses TRBV4-3 and TRBJ1-1, with D maybe TRBD1 (6 bases). The CDR3 runs to 13 residues. Germline-derived CDR1 and CDR2 are LGHNA and YSLEER. V lost 3 bases to trimming and J lost 10 bases, with 15 bases between them. The CDR3 reads CASSHSGVRGAFF. CDR3 DNA: TGCGCCAGCAGCCACTCGGGGGTCAGGGGAGCTTTCTTT.